The 31 T cell receptor beta chains given below trace back to one sample, sequenced in a study of CD8+ T cells in alopecia areata. Isolated RNA was reverse transcribed into cDNA used as the sequencing template. Sequencing was performed with immunoSEQ multiplex PCR; in TCRdb, only in-frame clones are kept and a portion is missing. Counted here are about 190,000 clones, approximately 56% occurring once; the ten biggest clones make up less than 0.8%. The treatment denotes: oral pan-JAK inhibitor, 5-10 mg twice daily. The sequencing here drew on CD4+ T cells sorted from blood, taken at week 4, from a patient treated with tofacitinib. Receptor source: a human donor with alopecia areata.

This chain links TRBV10-3 with TRBJ2-2; D uncertain. Germline CDR1 reads ENHRY; CDR2 reads SYGVKD. The CDR3 has 14 amino acids. V shed 0 bases and J shed 3 bases, with 5 bases lying between them. The CDR3 here is CAISESGDTGELFF. In nucleotides, the CDR3 is TGTGCCATCAGTGAGTCTGGAGACACCGGGGAGCTGTTTTTT.

This clone was seen only a few times. Other DNA sequences in this sample translate to the same CDR3. The J gene is TRBJ1-5, the V gene TRBV29-1; 7 positions match TRBD1. The ends lost 2 bases at V and 1 base at J; junction bases unmatched: 5. The CDR3 runs to 15 residues. Germline V CDR1 and CDR2: SQVTM, ANQGSEA. CDR3 loop: CSVELGGGSNQPQHF. CDR3 nucleotide sequence: TGCAGCGTTGAACTGGGAGGGGGCAGCAATCAGCCCCAGCATTTT.

The V call is TRBV2, the J call TRBJ2-7, with D uncertain. Trimming took off 6 bases at V and 1 base at J, with 13 bases between the two ends. Germline V lookup: CDR1 SNHLY, CDR2 FYNNEI. The CDR3 sequence is 14 residues long. The CDR3: CASSRQLASYEQYF. The CDR3 DNA reads as TGTGCCAGCAGCCGACAACTGGCGTCCTACGAGCAGTACTTC.

This CDR3 is CAISESPSGRGSNEQFF. The CDR3 nucleotides read TGTGCCATCAGTGAGTCACCTAGCGGGAGGGGGTCCAATGAGCAGTTCTTC. The genes are TRBV10-3 and TRBJ2-1; 12 bases are shared with TRBD2. V was clipped by 0 bases and J by 6 bases; unmatched bases: 6. The CDR3 runs 17 residues. Per germline, CDR1 ENHRY and CDR2 SYGVKD.

As for this clone: This sequence may be a read error, since a much larger clone differs from it by one base. The chain has TRBV11-2 and TRBJ1-2, with a tentative D call TRBD1 (6 bases). Germline CDR1 and CDR2: SGHAT and FQNNGV. CDR3 length: 13 residues. V lost 6 bases, J lost 4 bases, and 12 bases lay in between. The CDR3: CASSQDSSYGYTF. The CDR3 nucleotides are TGTGCCAGCAGTCAGGACAGCAGCTATGGCTACACCTTC. The full variable domain, with the rest looked up from reference TRBV11-2 and TRBJ1-2, is EAGVAQSPRYKIIEKRQSVAFWCNPISGHATLYWYQQILGQGPKLLIQFQNNGVVDDSQLPKDRFSAERLKGVDSTLKIQPAKLEDSAVYLCASSQDSSYGYTFGSGTRLTVV.

V and J are TRBV9 and TRBJ1-4, with unresolved D. Trimming pared 2 bases from V and 0 bases from J, leaving 8 bases between. Per the germline V gene, CDR1 is SGDLS and CDR2 is YYNGEE. The CDR3 runs 15 residues. In DNA form, the CDR3 reads TGTGCCAGCAGCGTCGACCGAACAACTAATGAAAAACTGTTTTTT. This sequence encodes CASSVDRTTNEKLFF.

CDR3 bases: TGCAGCGTTGAACATTTACAAGAGACCCAGTACTTC. Its translation is CSVEHLQETQYF. This rearrangement joins TRBV29-1 to TRBJ2-5; D gene unclear. Trimming stripped 2 bases from V and 2 bases from J, with 6 bases between. CDR1 SQVTM and CDR2 ANQGSEA come from the germline V gene. CDR3 length equals 12 residues.

V usage is TRBV29-1 and J usage is TRBJ2-7; 7 bases map to TRBD1. This CDR3 has 13 amino acids. Germline lookup yields CDR1 SQVTM and CDR2 ANQGSEA. With V trimmed by 4 bases and J by 1 base, 4 bases remained unmatched. CDR3 residues: CSVAGQLSYEQYF. In DNA, the CDR3 is TGCAGCGTTGCGGGACAGTTATCCTACGAGCAGTACTTC.

J is TRBJ1-2 and V is TRBV7-2; 8 nucleotides align to TRBD1. CDR3 length: 16 residues. V lost 1 base, J lost 11 bases, and 15 bases stayed unmatched. CDR1 is SGHTA, CDR2 FQGNSA, per germline. The DNA for the CDR3 is TGTGCCAGCAGCTTAGGGACAGGGTCACTCCTACTAGGATACACCTTC. This encodes CASSLGTGSLLLGYTF.

This chain joins TRBV29-1 and TRBJ1-1; perhaps TRBD1 as D (6 bases). V was shortened by 6 bases and J by 4 bases, with 15 bases between the two germline ends. Germline CDR1 and CDR2: SQVTM and ANQGSEA. The CDR3 consists of 13 residues. The CDR3 DNA follows: TGCAGCGTGAACAGGGCCGGGGGCACTGAAGCTTTCTTT. It codes for CSVNRAGGTEAFF.

In this sample, this clone turned up once. V is TRBV5-1 and J is TRBJ2-2; 8 bases match TRBD2. The CDR3 extends over 15 amino acids. Trimming cost V 3 bases and J 7 bases; bases outside gene matches: 8. Germline CDR1 reads SGHRS; CDR2 reads YFSETQ. The CDR3 DNA reads TGCGCCAGCAGCTACCGGACTAGCCGGGGCGGGGAGCTGTTTTTT. Its translation: CASSYRTSRGGELFF.

This rearrangement joins TRBV30 to TRBJ2-7, with TRBD1 as a possible D gene (5 bases). V shed 3 bases and J shed 5 bases, with 14 bases lying between them. The germline V gene encodes CDR1 GTSNPN and CDR2 SVGIG (reference sequence). This CDR3 region has 13 residues. CDR3 sequence: CAWRAGRAHEQYF. In DNA, the CDR3 is TGTGCCTGGAGGGCTGGCAGGGCGCACGAGCAGTACTTC.

This sequence joins TRBV7-9 and TRBJ2-7; no clear D gene. Germline loops: CDR1 SEHNR, CDR2 FQNEAQ (reference sequence). Trimming left V 3 bases short and J 1 base short, with 10 bases between. The CDR3 contains 14 residues. The CDR3: CASSLGILSYEQYF. Here the CDR3 DNA reads TGTGCCAGCAGCTTGGGTATCCTATCCTACGAGCAGTACTTC.

This clone showed up just a few times. V usage is TRBV11-2 and J usage is TRBJ2-3; 8 nucleotides agree with TRBD1. The germline gives CDR1 SGHAT, CDR2 FQNNGV. This CDR3 contains 12 residues. V was pared by 4 bases and J by 10 bases, with 4 bases of the junction left unmatched. The CDR3 reads CASSYQGAPQYF. The CDR3 DNA follows: TGTGCCAGCAGCTATCAGGGGGCTCCGCAGTATTTT.

The rearrangement links TRBV4-1 to TRBJ1-2; D gene uncertain. This CDR3 has 15 amino acids. CDR1 is MGHRA, CDR2 YSYEKL, per germline. Trimming stripped 0 bases from V and 1 base from J, with 9 bases between. In DNA, the CDR3 is TGCGCCAGCAGCCAAGATCACATCCTTAACTATGGCTACACCTTC. Translated: CASSQDHILNYGYTF.

This sequence joins TRBV27 and TRBJ2-7; the match to TRBD2 covers 8 bases. Germline assignment: CDR1 MNHEY and CDR2 SMNVEV (reference sequence). V lost 7 bases to trimming and J lost 6 bases; unmatched junction nucleotides: 14. There are 15 residues in the CDR3. CDR3 amino acids: CASTTLGAGDSEQYF. Here the CDR3 DNA reads TGTGCCAGCACCACCCTGGGAGCGGGAGATTCCGAGCAGTACTTC.

The chain combines TRBV28 with TRBJ2-7, with TRBD2 matching 10 bases. The V and J ends lost 7 bases and 5 bases, in that order; junction bases with no gene match: 11. From germline, CDR1 is MDHEN and CDR2 SYDVKM. The CDR3 sequence is 15 residues long. In DNA form, the CDR3 reads TGTGCCAGCACCCTTAGGACTAGCGGACCCAACGAGCAGTACTTC. Translation gives CASTLRTSGPNEQYF.

The V call is TRBV29-1, the J call TRBJ1-1, with unresolved D. This CDR3 is 13 amino acids long. Germline assignment: CDR1 SQVTM and CDR2 ANQGSEA. Here the CDR3 reads CTSRLARNTEAFF. The CDR3, as DNA: TGCACATCAAGGTTGGCCCGAAACACTGAAGCTTTCTTT. The variable domain in full, with the rest retrieved from reference TRBV29-1 and TRBJ1-1, is SAVISQKPSRDICQRGTSLTIQCQVDSQVTMMFWYRQQPGQSLTLIATANQGSEATYESGFVIDKFPISRPNLTFSTLTVSNMSPEDSSIYLCTSRLARNTEAFFGQGTRLTVV.

Note on this clone: The same CDR3 is also encoded by other DNA sequences in this sample. The gene calls are TRBV18 and TRBJ2-7, with D tentatively TRBD2 (5 bases). V gave up 6 bases and J gave up 0 bases, with 12 bases separating them. The germline V gene encodes CDR1 KGHSH and CDR2 LQKENI. There are 14 residues in the CDR3. CDR3 sequence (DNA): TGTGCCAGCTCCAACGGACTTAGCTCCTACGAGCAGTACTTC. Translation: CASSNGLSSYEQYF.

This sequence joins TRBV7-9 and TRBJ2-1, with unresolved D. V lost 1 base to trimming and J lost 0 bases, with 1 base between them. CDR3 size: 13 residues. From germline, CDR1 is SEHNR and CDR2 FQNEAQ (reference sequence). The CDR3, as DNA: TGTGCCAGCAGCTTAGTCTCCTACAATGAGCAGTTCTTC. This translates into CASSLVSYNEQFF.

For the CDR3, the DNA is TGCGCCAGCAGCTTGGCCAACCAAGAGACCCAGTACTTC. Its translation: CASSLANQETQYF. The chain joins TRBV5-1 to TRBJ2-5; D call uncertain. Germline assignment: CDR1 SGHRS and CDR2 YFSETQ. V lost 0 bases and J 0 bases, leaving 3 bases between the germline ends. The CDR3 totals 13 residues.

The V gene is TRBV29-1, the J gene TRBJ2-7; D not certain. This CDR3 comprises 11 residues. V dropped 4 bases and J dropped 3 bases, with 7 bases sitting between them. Germline CDR1 and CDR2: SQVTM and ANQGSEA. The CDR3 sequence is CSVADVYEQYF. The CDR3, as DNA: TGCAGCGTTGCGGACGTCTACGAGCAGTACTTC.

This CDR3 reads CASSVAGGGTEAFF. Here the CDR3 DNA reads TGTGCCAGCAGCGTAGCCGGGGGAGGCACTGAAGCTTTCTTT. The chain has TRBV9 and TRBJ1-1; perhaps TRBD1 as D (5 bases). Germline CDR1 reads SGDLS; CDR2 reads YYNGEE. Trimming shortened V by 0 bases and J by 4 bases, and 10 bases separated the two germline ends. There are 14 residues in the CDR3.

The chain combines TRBV6-5 with TRBJ1-5; TRBD1 might be the D (6 bases). CDR3 length equals 13 residues. Germline V gives CDR1 MNHEY, CDR2 SVGAGI. The germline V and J ends were trimmed by 8 bases and 4 bases, with 12 bases remaining between them. CDR3 sequence: CASGQLRNQPQHF. The CDR3 nucleotides are TGTGCCAGCGGACAGCTCCGAAATCAGCCCCAGCATTTT.

This clone appeared a few times. This rearrangement joins TRBV7-9 to TRBJ2-4, with D maybe TRBD2 (6 bases). The germline V gene has CDR1 SEHNR and CDR2 FQNEAQ (reference sequence). The CDR3 has 15 residues. V was shortened by 1 base and J by 8 bases, with 15 bases between the two germline ends. The DNA for the CDR3 is TGTGCCAGCAGCTTAGGATCGGGAGTGAGTCACATTCAGTACTTC. It yields the protein CASSLGSGVSHIQYF.

This clone was seen a handful of times. Here the CDR3 DNA reads TGTGCCATCAGTGGGTCAGGGGGCTTCGTTAGCGCAGATACGCAGTATTTT. It encodes CAISGSGGFVSADTQYF. The chain has TRBV10-3 and TRBJ2-3; 8 nucleotides match TRBD1. After removal of 4 bases from V and 4 bases from J, the junction contained 13 bases not matched to a gene. This CDR3 is built from 17 residues. Germline assignment: CDR1 ENHRY and CDR2 SYGVKD.

The chain's CDR3 is CASKVGLGEQYF. In DNA form, the CDR3 reads TGTGCCAGCAAAGTGGGTTTAGGTGAGCAGTACTTC. The chain carries TRBV25-1 and TRBJ2-7; no clear D gene. The CDR3 is made up of 12 amino acids. The V gene lost 7 bases and the J gene lost 7 bases, with 14 bases spanning the gap. CDR1 and CDR2 (germline): MGHDK, SYGVNS.

This clone has just a few counts. A junction end diverges from the germline sequence, so it may reflect a read error. The rearrangement uses TRBV10-3 and TRBJ1-4; D is ambiguous. The germline V gene encodes CDR1 ENHRY and CDR2 SYGVKD. The CDR3 extends over 12 amino acids. The CDR3 protein is CAISSGGSRLLF. CDR3 coding DNA: TGTGCCATCAGTAGCGGCGGGAGTCGCCTGCTTTTT.

V is TRBV5-6 and J is TRBJ1-2; no clear D. The V and J ends lost 1 base and 3 bases respectively, with 7 bases between them. The CDR3 is 13 amino acids. From germline, CDR1 is SGHDT and CDR2 YYEEEE. CDR3 coding DNA: TGTGCCAGCAGCTTGATGGGTTACTATGGCTACACCTTC. Residues: CASSLMGYYGYTF.

With regard to this clone: Within the sample, other DNA sequences also encode this same CDR3. The gene calls are TRBV20-1 and TRBJ2-5; D ambiguous. Germline CDR1 is DFQATT and CDR2 is SNEGSKA (reference sequence). V was trimmed by 3 bases and J by 4 bases, leaving 6 bases between them. The CDR3 extends over 11 amino acids. CDR3 in amino acids: CSARSVETQYF. DNA for the CDR3: TGCAGTGCTAGGTCCGTAGAGACCCAGTACTTC.

Only a few counts were recorded for this clone. The rearrangement uses TRBV29-1 and TRBJ2-5; TRBD2 agrees at 7 bases. The CDR3 loop spans 13 amino acids. Trimming cost V 7 bases and J 4 bases; bases outside gene matches: 9. The germline V gene encodes CDR1 SQVTM and CDR2 ANQGSEA. CDR3 nucleotides: TGCAGCGGGGCCCTAGCGGTGGGAGAGACCCAGTACTTC. Amino acid sequence: CSGALAVGETQYF.